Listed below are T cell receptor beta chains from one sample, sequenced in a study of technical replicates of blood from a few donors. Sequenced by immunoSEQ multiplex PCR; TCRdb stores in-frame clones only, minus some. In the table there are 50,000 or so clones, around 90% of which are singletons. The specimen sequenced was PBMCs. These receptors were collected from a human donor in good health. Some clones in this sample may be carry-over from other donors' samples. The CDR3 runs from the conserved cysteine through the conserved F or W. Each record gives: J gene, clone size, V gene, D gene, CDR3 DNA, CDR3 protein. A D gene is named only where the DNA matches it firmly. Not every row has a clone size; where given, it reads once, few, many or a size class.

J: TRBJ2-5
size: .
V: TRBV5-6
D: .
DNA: TGTGCCAGCAGCTTCGGGTCACGAGAGACCCAGTACTTC
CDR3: CASSFGSRETQYF

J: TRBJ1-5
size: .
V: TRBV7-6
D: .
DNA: TGTGCCAGCAGCCCAGCGGGATACACGGGGCAGCCCCAGCATTTT
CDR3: CASSPAGYTGQPQHF

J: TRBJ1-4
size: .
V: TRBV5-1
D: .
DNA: TGCGCCAGCAGCCCGGAGGGGCAGGGCTCATCTAATGAAAAACTGTTTTTT
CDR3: CASSPEGQGSSNEKLFF

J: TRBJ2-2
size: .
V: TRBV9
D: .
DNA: TGTGCCAGCAGCATAATTGCAGGGCAAACCGGGGAGCTGTTTTTT
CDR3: CASSIIAGQTGELFF

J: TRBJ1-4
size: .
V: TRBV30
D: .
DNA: TGTGCCTGGACCCGGGGAGGGCAGTTTAATGAAAAACTGTTTTTT
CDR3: CAWTRGGQFNEKLFF

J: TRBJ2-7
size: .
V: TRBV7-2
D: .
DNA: TGTGCCAGCAGCTTACAGACCTCAAGAGGGGGCGAGCAGTACTTC
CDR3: CASSLQTSRGGEQYF

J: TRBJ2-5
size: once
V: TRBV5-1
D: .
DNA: TGCGCCAGCAGCAATTTAGTACAGGGAGAGACCCAGTACTTC
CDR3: CASSNLVQGETQYF

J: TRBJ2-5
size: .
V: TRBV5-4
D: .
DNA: TGTGCCAGCAGCTTGGGGGGGAGGGGGCAAGAGACCCAGTACTTC
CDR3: CASSLGGRGQETQYF

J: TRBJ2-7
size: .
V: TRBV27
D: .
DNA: TGTGCCAGCAGTTTATCCAACAGGGTGAGGTCCTACGAGCAGTACTTC
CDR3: CASSLSNRVRSYEQYF

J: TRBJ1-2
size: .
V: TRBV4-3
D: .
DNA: TGCGCCAGCAGCCAAGATTTGGACAGCCCAGGGGGCTACACCTTC
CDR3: CASSQDLDSPGGYTF

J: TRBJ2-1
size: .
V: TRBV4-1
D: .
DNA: TGCGCCAGCAGCCAAGATCAGGGAGGCTACAATGAGCAGTTCTTC
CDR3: CASSQDQGGYNEQFF

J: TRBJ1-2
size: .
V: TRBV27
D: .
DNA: TGTGCCAGCAGTGTACAGGGAGGGTATGGCTACACCTTC
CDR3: CASSVQGGYGYTF

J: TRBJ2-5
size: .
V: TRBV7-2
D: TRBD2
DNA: TGTGCCAGCAGCTTAGAGGGCGGGAGGCCGCGGACCCAGTACTTC
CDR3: CASSLEGGRPRTQYF

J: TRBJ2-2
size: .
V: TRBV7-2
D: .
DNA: TGTGCCAGCAGGACTCAATCCGGGACACGGAACACCGGGGAGCTGTTTTTT
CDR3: CASRTQSGTRNTGELFF

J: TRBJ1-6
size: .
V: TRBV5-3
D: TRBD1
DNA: TGTGCCAGAAGCTTGGGCGCATCACAGGGGAAAGTCTCCTATAATTCACCCCTCCACTTT
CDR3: CARSLGASQGKVSYNSPLHF

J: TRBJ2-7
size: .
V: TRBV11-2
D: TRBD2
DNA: TGTGCCAGCAGCTTCAGACTAGCGGGAGGATATGAGCAGTACTTC
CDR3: CASSFRLAGGYEQYF

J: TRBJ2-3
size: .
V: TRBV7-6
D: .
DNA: TGTGCCAGCAGAGGGCCTAGCGGCACAGATACGCAGTATTTT
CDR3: CASRGPSGTDTQYF

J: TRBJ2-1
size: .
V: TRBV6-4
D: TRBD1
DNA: TGTGCCAGCAGTGACGGGCAGGGGGCGGTCGATGAGCAGTTCTTC
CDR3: CASSDGQGAVDEQFF

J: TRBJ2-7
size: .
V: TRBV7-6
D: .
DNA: TGTGCCAGCAGCACCCTTAAGGGGGGGAGCTCCTACGAGCAGTACTTC
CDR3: CASSTLKGGSSYEQYF

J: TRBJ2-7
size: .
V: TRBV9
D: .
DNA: TGTGCCAGCAGCGTAGGCGGGAACCCCTACGAGCAGTACTTC
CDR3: CASSVGGNPYEQYF

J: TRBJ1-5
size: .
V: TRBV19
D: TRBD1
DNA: TGTGCCAGTAGTACTTGGACAGGGCCCAATCAGCCCCAGCATTTT
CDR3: CASSTWTGPNQPQHF

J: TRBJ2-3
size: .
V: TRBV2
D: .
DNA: TGTGCCAGCAGCGCGGACGGGGTTCGACGAGATACGCAGTATTTT
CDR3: CASSADGVRRDTQYF

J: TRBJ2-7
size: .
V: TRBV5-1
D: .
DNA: TGCGCCAGCAGCTTGGTATCCACAGCCGACCTCTCCTACGAGCAGTACTTC
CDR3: CASSLVSTADLSYEQYF

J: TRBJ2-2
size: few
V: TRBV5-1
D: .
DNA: TGCGCCAGCAGCTTGGGACAACAGAACACCGGGGAGCTGTTTTTT
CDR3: CASSLGQQNTGELFF

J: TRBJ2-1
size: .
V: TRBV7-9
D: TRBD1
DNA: TGTGCCAGCAGCCACCGGGACAGGTACAATGAGCAGTTCTTC
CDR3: CASSHRDRYNEQFF

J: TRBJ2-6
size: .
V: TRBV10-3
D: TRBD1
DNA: TGTGCCATCAGTGAAAACACAGGGGCTGGGGCCAACGTCCTGACTTTC
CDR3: CAISENTGAGANVLTF

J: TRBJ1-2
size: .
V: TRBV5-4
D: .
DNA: TGTGCCAGCGGGAGCCCTAACTATGGCTACACCTTC
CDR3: CASGSPNYGYTF